The following is a TCR beta chain sequence with its context. Patients of the Seattle cohort, enrolled during active infection, were followed longitudinally. TCRdb keeps only in-frame clones here, not all; method: immunoSEQ multiplex PCR. The top ten clones hold around 3% of a sample with 100,000 to 150,000 clones, around 83% of them seen once. The sample belongs to a study of blood T cell repertoires in COVID-19. V lost 5 bases and J lost 1; bases outside the gene matches: 5. The germline CDR1 and CDR2 sequences are SGHAT and FQNNGV. The CDR3 loop spans 14 amino acids. The clonotype was recovered from a woman of 80 years or more with COVID-19, enrolled during active disease. Sequencing used peripheral blood. V gene TRBV11-2 combines with J gene TRBJ2-7; 7 bases are shared with TRBD1. The CDR3 bases are TGTGCCAGCAGCAGGGGGCGGGCTTCCTACGAGCAGTACTTC. Encoded protein: CASSRGRASYEQYF.